The 25 T cell receptor beta chains below come from one sample, sequenced in a study of blood T cell repertoires in COVID-19. This table comes from immunoSEQ multiplex PCR, and its TCRdb copy is limited to in-frame clones, with some not included. The sample carries over 120,000 clones, about three quarters recorded once. Sequenced material: peripheral blood. Every receptor here comes from a woman aged 45-59 years with active or convalescent COVID-19.

The gene calls are TRBV5-1 and TRBJ2-3; 7 bases align to TRBD1. The CDR3 length is 15 residues. Per the germline V gene, CDR1 is SGHRS and CDR2 is YFSETQ. The trim removed 1 base at V and 2 bases at J, leaving 4 bases unmatched. Written as DNA, the CDR3 is TGCGCCAGCAGCTTGACAGGGGACATCACAGATACGCAGTATTTT. Translated: CASSLTGDITDTQYF.

The V call is TRBV28, the J call TRBJ2-3; possibly TRBD2 for D (6 bases). The CDR3 contains 15 residues. Trimming took 4 bases from V and 2 from J, leaving 13 bases between them. Looked up from germline, CDR1 is MDHEN and CDR2 is SYDVKM. Here the CDR3 reads CASSSIGDSTDTQYF. The CDR3 bases are TGTGCCAGCAGTTCCATTGGGGACTCCACAGATACGCAGTATTTT.

The chain has TRBV28 and TRBJ2-1, with D perhaps TRBD2 (6 bases). The V gene lost 5 bases and the J gene lost 4 bases, with 18 bases spanning the gap. Germline V CDR1 and CDR2: MDHEN, SYDVKM. This CDR3 has 16 amino acids. DNA of the CDR3: TGTGCCAGCAGTCACGGCTTACGGGACTGGTACAATGAGCAGTTCTTC. Translating it yields CASSHGLRDWYNEQFF.

The rearrangement uses TRBV5-1 and TRBJ2-5; 7 nucleotides align to TRBD1. Germline V gene data show CDR1 as SGHRS and CDR2 as YFSETQ. The CDR3 runs to 15 residues. The trim removed 4 bases at V and 2 bases at J, leaving 8 bases unmatched. The CDR3 bases are TGCGCCAGCAGCCCAGGGGGACCCAAACAAGAGACCCAGTACTTC. Translating gives CASSPGGPKQETQYF.

The rearrangement links TRBV5-4 to TRBJ2-7; tentatively, D is TRBD2 (6 bases). The V end was cut by 0 bases, the J end by 0 bases, with 10 bases between. The CDR3 contains 15 residues. The germline gives CDR1 SGHNT, CDR2 YYREEE (reference sequence). The DNA for the CDR3 is TGTGCCAGCAGCTTGGGCCGGGAGAGCTCCTACGAGCAGTACTTC. It is translated as CASSLGRESSYEQYF.

The chain is built from TRBV18 and TRBJ2-1; the D gene is possibly TRBD1 (5 bases). Trimming cost V 1 base and J 8 bases, with 9 bases left between them. Germline loops: CDR1 KGHSH, CDR2 LQKENI. The CDR3 runs 13 residues. The CDR3 DNA follows: TGTGCCAGCTCACCACAGGGGTTGGATGAGCAGTTCTTC. Protein sequence: CASSPQGLDEQFF.

The chain joins TRBV7-9 to TRBJ1-1; 10 bases align to TRBD1. V was clipped by 3 bases and J by 4 bases; unmatched bases: 11. There are 17 residues in the CDR3. The V gene's germline CDR1 is SEHNR and CDR2 FQNEAQ (reference sequence). CDR3 bases: TGTGCCAGCAGCTTGGGACAGGGGAGCGTGTTGGTCACTGAAGCTTTCTTT. Translating gives CASSLGQGSVLVTEAFF.

In its sample, this clone ranks as large. The CDR3 sequence is CASSQDSRALNNEQFF. CDR3 nucleotide sequence: TGCGCCAGCAGCCAAGATAGCAGGGCACTTAACAATGAGCAGTTCTTC. The chain is built from TRBV4-3 and TRBJ2-1; perhaps TRBD1 as D (5 bases). V was trimmed by 0 bases and J by 5 bases, leaving 14 bases between them. The CDR3 is 16 amino acids. Germline CDR1 and CDR2: LGHNA and YSLEER.

This rearrangement joins TRBV7-2 to TRBJ2-5; 8 bases agree with TRBD1. The V and J ends lost 7 bases and 7 bases, in that order; junction bases with no gene match: 11. The CDR3 has 14 amino acids. Germline V gives CDR1 SGHTA, CDR2 FQGNSA. Here the CDR3 DNA reads TGTGCCAGCACCGACCGACAGGGGCTAGGGACCCAGTACTTC. This gives the protein CASTDRQGLGTQYF.

This clone was seen more than once but under ten times. The J gene is TRBJ2-1, the V gene TRBV6-5; possible D gene TRBD2, 5 bases. Trimming shortened V by 5 bases and J by 8 bases, and 16 bases separated the two germline ends. From germline, CDR1 is MNHEY and CDR2 SVGAGI. There are 14 residues in the CDR3. In DNA, the CDR3 is TGTGCCAGCAGTCCCGGACTTATAGTGGATGAGCAGTTCTTC. Amino acid sequence: CASSPGLIVDEQFF.

J is TRBJ2-3 and V is TRBV5-1; maybe TRBD2 (5 bases). Germline CDR1 reads SGHRS; CDR2 reads YFSETQ. Trimming cost V 4 bases and J 0 bases, with 12 bases left between them. This CDR3 spans 15 amino acids. This CDR3 is CASSPGVSSTDTQYF. CDR3 DNA: TGCGCCAGCAGCCCCGGGGTCTCTAGCACAGATACGCAGTATTTT.

The sample holds one count of this clone. This rearrangement joins TRBV18 to TRBJ1-5; D possibly corresponds to TRBD1 (5 bases). The CDR3 is 15 residues long. Germline V gives CDR1 KGHSH, CDR2 LQKENI. V gave up 1 base and J gave up 7 bases, with 14 bases separating them. The CDR3 DNA is TGTGCCAGCTCACCACAGAAAGGGGAAGGGCAGCCCCAGCATTTT. Residues: CASSPQKGEGQPQHF.

The chain has TRBV7-2 and TRBJ2-5, with 14 bases fitting TRBD2. V shed 4 bases and J 5 bases; nucleotides not matched to a gene: 9. The CDR3 loop spans 17 amino acids. Germline V gene lookup returns CDR1 SGHTA and CDR2 FQGNSA. CDR3 in amino acids: CASSSRTSGRSLETQYF. For the CDR3, the DNA is TGTGCCAGCAGCTCCCGGACTAGCGGGAGGTCGTTGGAGACCCAGTACTTC.

The J gene is TRBJ2-1, the V gene TRBV5-8; TRBD2 agrees at 10 bases. The CDR3 length is 20 residues. Trimming at V came to 4 bases and at J to 3 bases, leaving 19 bases not matched to a gene. Germline CDR1 SGHTS, CDR2 YDEGEE. The CDR3 is CASSLGRLAGAWRGYNEQFF. CDR3 nucleotide sequence: TGTGCCAGCAGCCTGGGTCGCCTAGCGGGGGCCTGGAGGGGCTACAATGAGCAGTTCTTC.

This clone was detected a few times. The CDR3 reads CASSHRVAVEQYF. DNA for the CDR3: TGTGCCAGCAGCCACCGTGTTGCGGTAGAGCAGTACTTC. The V and J genes are TRBV7-8 and TRBJ2-7; no reliable D call. Per the germline V gene, CDR1 is SGHVS and CDR2 is FQNEAQ. Trimming left V 5 bases short and J 7 bases short, with 15 bases between. The length of the CDR3 is 13 residues.

J is TRBJ2-5 and V is TRBV7-9, with 11 bases matching TRBD2. Germline-derived CDR1 and CDR2 are SEHNR and FQNEAQ (reference sequence). The V and J ends lost 4 bases and 0 bases, in that order; junction bases with no gene match: 7. The CDR3 runs 17 residues. The CDR3 region has the DNA TGTGCCAGCAGCTGGAGGTCTAGCGGGAGGTACCAAGAGACCCAGTACTTC. It codes for CASSWRSSGRYQETQYF.

The chain uses TRBV27 and TRBJ2-7; TRBD2 matches at 9 bases. With 6 bases clipped from V and 3 bases from J, the junction kept 9 bases outside the gene matches. CDR3 length: 15 residues. Germline V gene sequence: CDR1 MNHEY, CDR2 SMNVEV (reference sequence). CDR3 coding DNA: TGTGCCAGCAGCCCACAGGGACTAGCTTTCTACGAGCAGTACTTC. It is translated as CASSPQGLAFYEQYF.

A single count supports this clone. The chain uses TRBV5-6 and TRBJ2-1; TRBD1 might be the D (6 bases). The CDR3 totals 16 residues. Germline V gene data show CDR1 as SGHDT and CDR2 as YYEEEE. V was pared by 2 bases and J by 5 bases, with 17 bases between. CDR3 protein: CASSFAGTRGNNEQFF. The CDR3 region has the DNA TGTGCCAGCAGCTTTGCCGGGACACGAGGGAACAATGAGCAGTTCTTC.

The chain is built from TRBV2 and TRBJ2-1; possibly TRBD2 for D (5 bases). Germline assignment: CDR1 SNHLY and CDR2 FYNNEI. The length of the CDR3 is 16 residues. V lost 4 bases and J 5 bases, leaving 18 bases between the germline ends. For the CDR3, the DNA is TGTGCCAGCAGTGTAAGAGGGCCCGCTTCCCACAATGAGCAGTTCTTC. Translating it yields CASSVRGPASHNEQFF.

J is TRBJ1-5 and V is TRBV18; 7 nucleotides line up with TRBD1. The CDR3 is made up of 15 amino acids. V shed 5 bases, J shed 2 bases, and the junction held 6 bases outside the gene matches. Germline-derived CDR1 and CDR2 are KGHSH and LQKENI. The CDR3 DNA sequence: TGTGCCAGCTCATCACAGGGGCAGGGCAATCAGCCCCAGCATTTT. This sequence encodes CASSSQGQGNQPQHF.

This clone was recorded only once. The V gene is TRBV2, the J gene TRBJ2-7; a possible D gene is TRBD1 (5 bases). Germline V lookup: CDR1 SNHLY, CDR2 FYNNEI. The V end lost 4 bases, the J end lost 3 bases, and 13 bases lay between the germline ends. The CDR3 is 14 residues long. CDR3 DNA sequence: TGTGCCAGCAGTGGGGGCAGGGTCGTCTACGAGCAGTACTTC. Translating gives CASSGGRVVYEQYF.

This sequence joins TRBV19 and TRBJ2-2, with no clear D. There are 13 residues in the CDR3. CDR1 is LNHDA, CDR2 SQIVND, per germline (reference sequence). With 5 bases removed from V and 1 base from J, the gap between germline ends came to 5 bases. CDR3 in DNA: TGTGCCAGTAGTCGAGTGAACACCGGGGAGCTGTTTTTT. This translates into CASSRVNTGELFF.

The V gene is TRBV19, the J gene TRBJ2-1; 9 positions agree with TRBD2. The CDR3 runs to 14 residues. The junction had 8 bases not matched to a gene; V was cut back by 5 bases and J by 9 bases. Germline V gene data show CDR1 as LNHDA and CDR2 as SQIVND (reference sequence). CDR3 sequence (DNA): TGTGCCAGTAGTTCGGCGGGAGGGCCAAGTGAGCAGTTCTTC. Residues: CASSSAGGPSEQFF.

This clone was observed a few times. The V call is TRBV12-3 or TRBV12-4, the J call TRBJ2-7; D is possibly TRBD2 (5 bases). V was pared by 4 bases and J by 4 bases, with 11 bases between. The CDR3 sequence is 13 residues long. DNA of the CDR3: TGTGCCAGCAGTTCCGGGAATCGGTACGAGCAGTACTTC. Translating it yields CASSSGNRYEQYF.

The rearrangement uses TRBV7-2 and TRBJ1-5; possibly TRBD1 for D (6 bases). This CDR3 is 17 amino acids long. The V end lost 2 bases, the J end lost 4 bases, and 18 bases lay between the germline ends. Germline V gene lookup returns CDR1 SGHTA and CDR2 FQGNSA. This CDR3 is CASSLLGNRVSNQPQHF. The CDR3 DNA reads TGTGCCAGCAGCTTACTGGGGAACAGGGTATCAAATCAGCCCCAGCATTTT.